The present T cell receptor beta chain was sequenced within a study of T cells in women clearing cervical HPV infection. About the study: Controls gave blood once infection was undetectable; cases at lesion identification.

TCR beta CDR3 amplified by multiplex PCR from roughly 1,100 ng genomic DNA. Sequenced by immunoSEQ multiplex PCR; TCRdb stores in-frame clones only, minus some. Its table records under 40,000 clones. CDR3 length: 12 amino acids. The V end was cut by 7 bases, the J end by 10 bases, with 11 bases between. Germline V gene sequence: CDR1 SNHLY, CDR2 FYNNEI. General study results and limits: Combining TCR richness with V gene abundances gave approximately 0.8 AUC. TRBV6-7 relative abundance averaged roughly 0.1% in cases and 0.15% to 0.2% in controls.

Points on this clone: Antigen: not known. The sequenced fragment ends 3 residues before the CDR3 boundary, so the rest is inferred from the germline J gene.

This sequence originates from a woman between 18 and 70 years old with a cervical HPV16 infection that either progressed to CIN3+ or cleared (not recorded which). Sequenced sample: blood buffy coat. The J gene is TRBJ1-6, the V gene TRBV2, with D maybe TRBD1 (5 bases). CDR3: CASTEGHSPLHF. The sequenced part of the CDR3 DNA is TGTGCCAGCACTGAGGGGCACTCACCC. Full variable domain (missing parts from reference TRBV2 and TRBJ1-6): EPEVTQTPSHQVTQMGQEVILRCVPISNHLYFYWYRQILGQKVEFLVSFYNNEISEKSEIFDDQFSVERPDGSNFTLKIRSTKLEDSAMYFCASTEGHSPLHFGNGTRLTVT.